This T cell receptor (beta chain) appears in the sequencing data of a study of blood T cells in healthy people across ages (dated by TCRdb to 2013 to 2016). With respect to the entire study: In model experiments, template switching captured roughly one uniquely barcoded TCR beta cDNA molecule for every two T cells. Age-related changes in TCR beta repertoire diversity were measured in the study by deep sequencing normalized with unique cDNA molecular identifiers. Four age groups were formed from the donors: young (average around 15 years), middle-aged (more than 35), aged (62) and long-lived (about 80). To avoid experimental bias, donors of different ages were distributed randomly across sequencing lanes. Using the same blood draw, the study looked at two additional independent replicas of 1 million unique cDNA reads for two donors, one aged 18 to 30 and the other aged 80 or older.

The library was produced with 5' RACE. The instrument given in TCRdb is Illumina HiSeq 2500. The second PCR ran for roughly 7 to 12 cycles and used a J-beta primer mix along with a sample-barcoded 5' primer. Each TCR beta cDNA molecule received a unique molecular identifier from a template-switch 5' adaptor carrying 12 random nucleotides. Each sample yielded at least 3 million CDR3-containing paired-end reads. First-strand cDNA was synthesized from all RNA with the Mint cDNA synthesis kit, primed by a TRBC-specific oligonucleotide. All cDNA was treated with uracil-DNA glycosylase and then went through a first 18-cycle PCR with the universal primers M1SS and BC2_uni_R. The paper's data handling went like this. Each sample was normalized by randomly selecting 1 million high-quality reads, each carrying a distinct molecular identifier. Reads sharing molecular identifiers were discarded rather than binned into consensus sequences. CDR3 identification, clonotype clustering and error correction used MiTCR with a Q25 quality threshold and the strictest error-elimination algorithm. A nonparametric unseen species model with Euler transformation was used to estimate lower-bound total TCR beta diversity. Through fastp at Q25 and MiXCR, TCRdb rebuilt clones from the public reads, retaining in-frame beta chains. Each record represents a unique CDR3 protein, reported with the most common genes and DNA among its rows. In this record, the V and J calls reflect TCRdb's handling and not the investigators' own analysis. The sample table lists around 850,000 distinct CDR3 sequences, roughly 35% of them with a count of one. Of the sample, 13% falls within the top ten clones.

CDR1 LGHDT and CDR2 YNNKEL were looked up in the germline V gene (reference sequence). After removal of 3 bases from V and 7 bases from J, the junction retains 15 bases not matched to a gene. The CDR3, from cysteine to phenylalanine, totals 18 residues. Only CDR3 DNA is held: 54 bases, read in frame from base 1. To note about this clonotype: Its antigen remains unidentified. No clone much larger than this one lies a single base away; base qualities are absent.

The full study reports these points: Compared with the aged group, the long-lived group had more naive CD4+ T cells, fewer expanded clones and increased TCR diversity, a pattern suggesting age selection. Donor CMV infection status was unknown, potentially confounding age-related changes in expanded clonotypes. As age increased, observed TCR beta diversity per million T cells dropped in a roughly linear way, and a significant reduction was already evident by age 40. A strong correlation was found between observed TCR beta diversity and the percentage of naive T cells measured by flow cytometry. Bulk unsorted PBMC profiling prevented conclusive comparison of naive and antigen-experienced compartments. Total diversity estimates from one million sequenced T cells were considered lower bounds and underestimates.

The donors were some 39 Caucasian individuals from Russia, aged 6 to 90 years, who were systemically healthy. Each donor gave 8 to 10 milliliters of peripheral blood, drawn into EDTA-treated Vacutainer tubes. Ficoll-Paque density-gradient centrifugation was used to isolate PBMCs, with at least 6.5 million per sample. Total RNA was extracted from PBMCs with Trizol reagent, with at least 6 micrograms obtained per sample. For every donor, flow cytometry on a PBMC aliquot measured the percentage of naive CD45RAhigh/CD27high T cells. Sequenced sample: blood. This receptor was obtained from a young man in good health. The rearrangement combines TRBV3-1 with TRBJ1-6, with 7 central nucleotides matching TRBD1. The sequenced DNA: TGTGCCAGCAGCCATTTCGGCGACAGGGCCTTTGGGAATTCACCCCTCCACTTT. The resulting protein is CASSHFGDRAFGNSPLHF.